Listed below are T cell receptor beta chains from one sample, sequenced in a study of human T cells and chemical hapten exposure. TCRdb re-analysed the RACE reads in MiXCR, keeping a single row per CDR3 protein. The sample lists under 200,000 distinct CDR3 sequences, roughly 14% occurring once. The source material was whole blood, sampled in connection with sensitization to the hapten diphenylcyclopropenone (DPC). These receptors were taken from a woman in her thirties with alopecia areata. Some clones in this sample may be carry-over from other donors' samples. Both conserved end residues are part of each CDR3.

TRBV6-2/TRBV6-3,TRBJ2-7,CASSLGGSLNEQYF
TRBV5-1,TRBJ1-1,CASSLYNMNTEAFF
TRBV6-2/TRBV6-3,TRBJ1-1,CASRFGPLNTEAFF
TRBV6-1,TRBJ1-2,CASRTGTYGYTF
TRBV28,TRBJ1-2,CASSLTGAGSYGYTF
TRBV3-1,TRBJ2-7,CASSQRDRTYEQYF
TRBV9,TRBJ2-3,CASSVGPGQGADTQYF
TRBV6-6,TRBJ1-3,CASSYSAGTEGNTIYF
TRBV7-2,TRBJ2-3,CASSRVRQPDTQYF
TRBV21-1,TRBJ2-5,CASSSEREETQYF
TRBV12-3/TRBV12-4,TRBJ2-1,CASSPRLAVSSSEQFF
TRBV5-1,TRBJ1-1,CASRMNTEAFF
TRBV14,TRBJ1-1,CASSPPRTRGITEAFF
TRBV11-2,TRBJ1-6,CASSLGSARYSPLHF
TRBV20-1,TRBJ1-2,CSALRENYGYTF
TRBV18,TRBJ1-5,CASSPAEGYQPQHF
TRBV18,TRBJ1-2,CASSPPSQYGYTF
TRBV29-1,TRBJ2-1,CSVERSSYNEQFF
TRBV12-3/TRBV12-4,TRBJ2-7,CASSLRVGEQYF
TRBV29-1,TRBJ1-2,CSVRLGGNYGYTF
TRBV9,TRBJ1-3,CASSVGGTGNTIYF
TRBV12-3/TRBV12-4,TRBJ2-7,CASSSRGRTYEQYF
TRBV19,TRBJ2-7,CASSLRLAGGLYEQYF
TRBV20-1,TRBJ1-6,CSARDGAQGDNSPLHF
TRBV9,TRBJ2-3,CASSVEGGSFADTQYF
TRBV9,TRBJ1-2,CASSVDTNPYGYTF
TRBV10-3,TRBJ2-2,CAISEWDRSTAGELFF
TRBV18,TRBJ1-1,CASSRDRETEAFF
TRBV6-5,TRBJ1-2,CASSLQGRNYGYTF
TRBV5-1,TRBJ1-6,CASSPLAGLYNSPLHF
TRBV4-3,TRBJ2-2,CASSPGLDTGELFF
TRBV18,TRBJ2-7,CASSDSSYEQYF
TRBV9,TRBJ2-1,CASSVRLAGGPDNEQFF
TRBV4-2,TRBJ1-6,CASSQDSQTNSPLHF
TRBV30,TRBJ2-3,CAWRKGGTDTQYF
TRBV20-1,TRBJ1-5,CSALENSNQPQHF
TRBV14,TRBJ1-2,CASSQGQGANYGYTF
TRBV20-1,TRBJ1-5,CSARDAGQGFYQPQHF
TRBV28,TRBJ1-2,CASSLANYGYTF
TRBV6-2/TRBV6-3,TRBJ1-1,CASSYPRTGSMNTEAFF
TRBV5-1,TRBJ1-6,CASSWDRPRSPLHF
TRBV7-6,TRBJ2-3,CASSLSGGRVDTQYF
TRBV18,TRBJ1-4,CASSPHPLATNEKLFF
TRBV28,TRBJ2-4,CASSTARGRNIQYF
TRBV11-3,TRBJ2-5,CASSQHGTDETQYF
TRBV6-5,TRBJ1-6,CASSYDRGLESPLHF
TRBV11-2,TRBJ2-3,CASRSSGRPSADTQYF
TRBV7-2,TRBJ1-1,CASSSQSPQMNTEAFF
TRBV7-8,TRBJ2-5,CASSQTISVNQETQYF
TRBV5-5,TRBJ2-3,CASSLAGGPVNTQYF
TRBV6-1,TRBJ1-2,CASSEEQGIYGYTF
TRBV5-6,TRBJ1-6,CASSLGGISPLHF
TRBV7-3,TRBJ2-6,CASSLTGGSGANVLTF